The clone carrying this T cell receptor beta chain was counted a single time. Sequencing used immunoSEQ multiplex PCR; TCRdb keeps in-frame clones, though not all of them. The top ten clones hold over 1.5% of a sample with roughly 38,000 clones, about nine tenths of them seen once. This record belongs to a study of T cell changes during pregnancy in multiple sclerosis. This CDR3 is built from 11 residues. CDR1 is SQVTM and CDR2 is ANQGSEA in the germline V gene. V was cut by 4 bases and J by 4 bases, with 7 bases left in between. The sequencing used CD4+ T cells from peripheral blood mononuclear cells, collected after pregnancy. This receptor was identified in a female donor in good health, enrolled as a control in a pregnancy study. V gene TRBV29-1 combines with J gene TRBJ2-5; D gene uncertain. CDR3 amino acids: CSVGAPETQYF. The CDR3, as DNA: TGCAGCGTTGGGGCCCCAGAGACCCAGTACTTC. The full variable domain, in which reference TRBV29-1 and TRBJ2-5 provide the parts outside the CDR3, is SAVISQKPSRDICQRGTSLTIQCQVDSQVTMMFWYRQQPGQSLTLIATANQGSEATYESGFVIDKFPISRPNLTFSTLTVSNMSPEDSSIYLCSVGAPETQYFGPGTRLLVL.